This entry lists 31 T cell receptor beta chains sequenced from one sample in a study of blood T cells in healthy people across ages. For the second PCR, which ran for about 6 to 11 cycles, a sample-barcoded 5' primer and a J-beta primer mix were used. TCRdb reanalysed the 5' RACE reads using MiXCR and keeps one entry per CDR3 protein. The data contain more than 1.4 million distinct CDR3 sequences, roughly 45% of them singletons. Sample: blood. These receptors were collected from a young woman in good health.

Concerning this clonotype: One junction end disagrees with the germline gene, perhaps due to a read error. The J gene is TRBJ2-5, the V gene TRBV15; tentatively, D is TRBD1 (6 bases). This CDR3 has 15 amino acids. Germline values: CDR1 LNHNV, CDR2 YYDKDF (reference sequence). CDR3 region: CPTSRSTGDRETQYF. The DNA for the CDR3 is TGTCCCACCAGCAGATCGACAGGTGATCGGGAGACCCAGTACTTC.

DNA for the CDR3: TGTGCCAGCAGCCACCCTATCGGGTATTTAGCACTAACTCACGATACGCAGTATTTT. Its protein is CASSHPIGYLALTHDTQYF. The rearrangement uses TRBV4-2 and TRBJ2-3; D remains ambiguous. The CDR3 is 19 amino acids. Trimming removed 3 bases from V and 6 bases from J, with 28 bases in between. Germline values: CDR1 LGHNA, CDR2 YNFKEQ.

In this sample, this clonotype turned up a few times. The J gene is TRBJ2-1, the V gene TRBV2; no clear D gene. The CDR3 has 13 amino acids. Germline-derived CDR1 and CDR2 are SNHLY and FYNNEI. V was cut by 6 bases and J by 5 bases, with 11 bases left in between. This CDR3 reads CASSPSWDNEQFF. CDR3 in DNA: TGTGCCAGCAGCCCCTCATGGGACAATGAGCAGTTCTTC.

The chain is built from TRBV29-1 and TRBJ2-1, with D unresolved. V was pared by 8 bases and J by 8 bases, with 16 bases between. Germline V gives CDR1 SQVTM, CDR2 ANQGSEA. The CDR3 runs 12 residues. The CDR3 sequence is CSFVQGWDEQFF. The CDR3 nucleotides are TGCAGCTTTGTTCAAGGATGGGATGAGCAGTTCTTC.

This clonotype was seen only a few times. The J gene is TRBJ2-7, the V gene TRBV6-5, with D uncertain. The germline gives CDR1 MNHEY, CDR2 SVGAGI. V lost 5 bases and J lost 2, with 7 bases in between. The CDR3 is 12 amino acids. CDR3 in amino acids: CASSTSTYEQYF. Written as DNA, the CDR3 is TGTGCCAGCAGTACGTCTACCTACGAGCAGTACTTC.

The chain combines TRBV7-2 with TRBJ2-4; 8 bases map to TRBD1. The CDR3 is made up of 18 amino acids. J lost 0 bases, V lost 5 bases, and 12 bases had no gene match. In germline, CDR1 is SGHTA, CDR2 FQGNSA. CDR3 region: CASSPMTTGALAKNIQYF. The CDR3 bases are TGTGCCAGCAGCCCCATGACGACAGGGGCTTTAGCCAAAAACATTCAGTACTTC.

In DNA, the CDR3 is TGCAGTGCTAGAAGGCTGGGAACTGAAGCTTTCTTT. As protein: CSARRLGTEAFF. The chain has TRBV20-1 and TRBJ1-1, with D unclear. Germline loops: CDR1 DFQATT, CDR2 SNEGSKA (reference sequence). V gave up 2 bases and J gave up 5 bases, with 9 bases separating them. This CDR3 is 12 amino acids long.

This sequence joins TRBV7-9 and TRBJ2-2; D uncertain. Trimming left V 5 bases short and J 5 bases short, with 12 bases between. The CDR3 runs 14 residues. Germline assignment: CDR1 SEHNR and CDR2 FQNEAQ (reference sequence). This CDR3 is CASSVLALTGELFF. DNA for the CDR3: TGTGCCAGCAGCGTGTTGGCACTAACCGGGGAGCTGTTTTTT.

The chain carries TRBV5-6 and TRBJ2-2, with TRBD2 identical over 7 bases. Germline V gene sequence: CDR1 SGHDT, CDR2 YYEEEE. Trimming took 6 bases from V and 4 from J; bases not matched to a gene: 9. This CDR3 comprises 15 residues. This CDR3 reads CASTTSGVITGELFF. The DNA for the CDR3 is TGTGCCAGCACCACGAGCGGGGTTATCACCGGGGAGCTGTTTTTT. Full variable domain (missing parts from reference TRBV5-6 and TRBJ2-2): DAGVTQSPTHLIKTRGQQVTLRCSPKSGHDTVSWYQQALGQGPQFIFQYYEEEERQRGNFPDRFSGHQFPNYSSELNVNALLLGDSALYLCASTTSGVITGELFFGEGSRLTVL.

This clonotype has just a few counts. V and J are TRBV11-1 and TRBJ2-1, with no clear D. Trimming left V 4 bases short and J 8 bases short, with 18 bases between. Germline V gene sequence: CDR1 SGHAT, CDR2 FQDESV (reference sequence). CDR3 size: 15 residues. The DNA of the CDR3 is TGTGCCAGCAGCTCAGCTCTCTACTCGGGTGATGAGCAGTTCTTC. Amino acids: CASSSALYSGDEQFF.

This clonotype has only a few counts. The chain has TRBV10-3 and TRBJ2-7, with D possibly matching TRBD1 (5 bases). Germline V gene lookup returns CDR1 ENHRY and CDR2 SYGVKD. CDR3 length: 11 residues. With 8 bases removed from V and 4 bases from J, the gap between germline ends came to 9 bases. The chain's CDR3 is CAIAKGYEQYF. CDR3 coding DNA: TGTGCCATCGCGAAGGGGTACGAGCAGTACTTC.

Many counts were recorded for this clonotype. The V gene is TRBV29-1, the J gene TRBJ2-3, with 10 nucleotides matching TRBD1. The CDR3 consists of 14 residues. V lost 6 bases and J lost 3; bases outside the gene matches: 6. Germline CDR1 and CDR2: SQVTM and ANQGSEA. This CDR3 reads CSVAGTGVTDTQYF. CDR3 nucleotides: TGCAGCGTCGCCGGGACAGGGGTTACAGATACGCAGTATTTT.

The chain couples TRBV29-1 to TRBJ1-4; D is perhaps TRBD1 (6 bases). The germline V gene has CDR1 SQVTM and CDR2 ANQGSEA. V lost 1 base and J lost 6, with 9 bases in between. The CDR3 is made up of 13 amino acids. The CDR3 DNA is TGCAGCGTTGAAGGATCAGGGGATGAAAAACTGTTTTTT. It is translated as CSVEGSGDEKLFF.

The rearrangement uses TRBV27 and TRBJ1-2; possibly TRBD1 for D (5 bases). The ends were cut back, 2 bases at V and 8 bases at J, with 15 bases in the middle. The CDR3 contains 14 residues. Germline CDR1 reads MNHEY; CDR2 reads SMNVEV (reference sequence). CDR3 DNA sequence: TGTGCCAGCAGTTTAACCTTATGGCAGGGAGGCTACACCTTC. This sequence encodes CASSLTLWQGGYTF.

The rearrangement links TRBV5-1 to TRBJ2-5; TRBD2 aligns across 9 bases. V trimming: 4 bases; J trimming: 11 bases; junction bases outside the gene matches: 15. This CDR3 comprises 15 residues. Germline CDR1 reads SGHRS; CDR2 reads YFSETQ. The CDR3 protein is CASSVRLADYNEQYF. Written as DNA, the CDR3 is TGCGCCAGCAGCGTGCGACTAGCGGACTACAATGAGCAGTACTTC. The variable domain in full, with the rest retrieved from reference TRBV5-1 and TRBJ2-5, is KAGVTQTPRYLIKTRGQQVTLSCSPISGHRSVSWYQQTPGQGLQFLFEYFSETQRNKGNFPGRFSGRQFSNSRSEMNVSTLELGDSALYLCASSVRLADYNEQYFGPGTRLLVL.

This clonotype came up a few times. The chain uses TRBV29-1 and TRBJ2-3; 12 bases align to TRBD2. The CDR3 totals 21 residues. CDR1 and CDR2 (germline): SQVTM, ANQGSEA. V was pared by 7 bases and J by 2 bases, with 25 bases of the junction left unmatched. CDR3 coding DNA: TGCAGCGCCGATGGGCTAGCGGGAGGGCCGGTAATAGGTCGAGACACAGATACGCAGTATTTT. Protein product: CSADGLAGGPVIGRDTDTQYF.

This chain joins TRBV10-3 and TRBJ2-7; D is uncertain. V lost 10 bases and J 5 bases, leaving 6 bases between the germline ends. Per germline, CDR1 ENHRY and CDR2 SYGVKD. The CDR3 contains 9 residues. This chain's CDR3 is CAKGNEQYF. CDR3 nucleotides: TGTGCCAAGGGAAACGAGCAGTACTTC.

This chain links TRBV7-3 with TRBJ2-1; 11 bases line up with TRBD2. The CDR3 totals 20 residues. Looked up from germline, CDR1 is SGHTA and CDR2 is FQGTGA. V dropped 3 bases and J dropped 6; count of bases not matched to a gene: 19. This CDR3 reads CASSLVFRLLAGVPLNEQFF. CDR3 nucleotide sequence: TGTGCCAGCAGCTTGGTTTTTCGGCTACTAGCGGGGGTGCCCCTCAATGAGCAGTTCTTC.

The chain joins TRBV6-2 or TRBV6-3 to TRBJ1-5, with D perhaps matching TRBD1 (5 bases). CDR3 length: 15 residues. Germline CDR1 is MNHEY and CDR2 is SVGEGT. Trimming left V 6 bases short and J 6 bases short, with 18 bases between. The CDR3 DNA reads as TGTGCCAGCAGCAAGGGACGGTTAGAGGGTCAGCCCCAGCATTTT. Amino acid sequence: CASSKGRLEGQPQHF.

This clonotype was recorded at least ten times. This rearrangement joins TRBV4-1 to TRBJ2-7, with D possibly matching TRBD2 (5 bases). The CDR3 contains 13 residues. V shed 4 bases and J shed 3 bases, with 10 bases lying between them. Per germline, CDR1 MGHRA and CDR2 YSYEKL. CDR3 DNA sequence: TGCGCCAGCAGCCCCCGGGAAAACTACGAGCAGTACTTC. Amino acids: CASSPRENYEQYF.

The gene calls are TRBV30 and TRBJ1-5, with TRBD1 as a possible D gene (5 bases). This CDR3 spans 15 amino acids. V lost 4 bases and J lost 3, with 16 bases in between. Germline CDR1 reads GTSNPN; CDR2 reads SVGIG (reference sequence). This chain's CDR3 is CAWNLGTAFNQPQHF. CDR3 DNA: TGTGCCTGGAACCTCGGGACGGCCTTCAATCAGCCCCAGCATTTT. Variable domain in full (rest from reference TRBV30 and TRBJ1-5): SQTIHQWPATLVQPVGSPLSLECTVEGTSNPNLYWYRQAAGRGLQLLFYSVGIGQISSEVPQNLSASRPQDRQFILSSKKLLLSDSGFYLCAWNLGTAFNQPQHFGDGTRLSIL.

This rearrangement joins TRBV20-1 to TRBJ1-1, with 7 nucleotides matching TRBD1. V lost 6 bases and J lost 0; bases outside the gene matches: 13. There are 16 residues in the CDR3. Germline CDR1 reads DFQATT; CDR2 reads SNEGSKA (reference sequence). CDR3 protein: CSAPTGTERMNTEAFF. CDR3 in DNA: TGCAGTGCGCCGACTGGGACAGAACGAATGAACACTGAAGCTTTCTTT.

This chain connects TRBV5-5 to TRBJ2-1, with a tentative D call TRBD2 (5 bases). The V and J ends lost 4 bases and 1 base respectively, with 15 bases between them. CDR3 size: 16 residues. CDR1 is SGHKS, CDR2 YYEKEE, per germline (reference sequence). The CDR3 DNA sequence: TGTGCCAGCAGCCCCCGGTGGGAGAAGTCCTACAATGAGCAGTTCTTC. Its translation: CASSPRWEKSYNEQFF. Together with reference TRBV5-5 and TRBJ2-1, the CDR3 gives the full variable domain: DAGVTQSPTHLIKTRGQQVTLRCSPISGHKSVSWYQQVLGQGPQFIFQYYEKEERGRGNFPDRFSARQFPNYSSELNVNALLLGDSALYLCASSPRWEKSYNEQFFGPGTRLTVL.

The chain joins TRBV30 to TRBJ2-1; no clear D. The CDR3 is 12 amino acids. V shed 2 bases and J shed 9 bases, with 11 bases lying between them. Germline V gives CDR1 GTSNPN, CDR2 SVGIG (reference sequence). CDR3 DNA sequence: TGTGCCTGGAGTCTCAATACGGGTGAGCAGTTCTTC. Protein product: CAWSLNTGEQFF.

The chain uses TRBV20-1 and TRBJ2-7; D is unclear. The V and J ends lost 6 bases and 4 bases respectively, with 19 bases between them. The CDR3 consists of 14 residues. Germline V gene data show CDR1 as DFQATT and CDR2 as SNEGSKA (reference sequence). CDR3 DNA sequence: TGCAGTGCATCTGTTGAAGACCTCAAGTACGAGCAGTACTTC. Translated, it gives CSASVEDLKYEQYF.

The CDR3 DNA is TGTGCCAGCAGTCCAAATTCGGGGGCCTACAATGAGCAGTTCTTC. Its translation is CASSPNSGAYNEQFF. The genes are TRBV27 and TRBJ2-1; possible D gene TRBD2, 6 bases. The CDR3 runs to 15 residues. Trimming pared 5 bases from V and 2 bases from J, leaving 13 bases between. Germline V gene lookup returns CDR1 MNHEY and CDR2 SMNVEV (reference sequence).

This clonotype was observed a few times. The chain carries TRBV12-3 or TRBV12-4 and TRBJ1-2; 10 nucleotides agree with TRBD1. V shed 5 bases, J shed 2 bases, and the junction held 5 bases outside the gene matches. The CDR3 has 15 amino acids. CDR3 in DNA: TGTGCCAGCAGTCTCCTGACAGGGGGCAACTATGGCTACACCTTC. Translation gives CASSLLTGGNYGYTF.

The rearrangement uses TRBV11-2 and TRBJ2-3; D uncertain. There are 15 residues in the CDR3. The germline V gene has CDR1 SGHAT and CDR2 FQNNGV. V was cut by 5 bases and J by 2 bases, with 14 bases left in between. The CDR3 bases are TGTGCCAGCAGCCCGGAAGTCCTGTTCACAGATACGCAGTATTTT. Translating it yields CASSPEVLFTDTQYF.

The sample holds a few counts of this clonotype. The chain combines TRBV7-9 with TRBJ1-1; D unresolved. The ends were cut back, 5 bases at V and 0 bases at J, with 16 bases in the middle. Germline CDR1 and CDR2: SEHNR and FQNEAQ (reference sequence). The CDR3 is made up of 16 amino acids. The CDR3 loop reads CASSPGIEGMNTEAFF. The CDR3 coding sequence is TGTGCCAGCAGCCCGGGAATAGAAGGCATGAACACTGAAGCTTTCTTT.

This clonotype has only a few counts. The CDR3 is CASTATGESYEQYF. The DNA for the CDR3 is TGTGCCAGCACCGCGACAGGGGAATCCTACGAGCAGTACTTC. This chain uses TRBV28 with TRBJ2-7, with 8 bases lining up with TRBD1. The J segment lost 1 base and the V segment lost 7 bases, leaving 6 bases of the junction unmatched. The CDR3 contains 14 residues. Germline V gene lookup returns CDR1 MDHEN and CDR2 SYDVKM. The full variable domain, rest sourced from reference TRBV28 and TRBJ2-7, is DVKVTQSSRYLVKRTGEKVFLECVQDMDHENMFWYRQDPGLGLRLIYFSYDVKMKEKGDIPEGYSVSREKKERFSLILESASTNQTSMYLCASTATGESYEQYFGPGTRLTVT.

As concerns this clonotype: The junction differs from germline at one of its ends, possibly a read error. The J gene is TRBJ2-1, the V gene TRBV18; D gene unclear. The CDR3 spans 19 residues. CDR1 is KGHSH, CDR2 LQKENI, per germline. This chain's CDR3 is CASPPRPERAETTYNEQFF. CDR3 DNA sequence: TGTGCCAGCCCACCACGCCCAGAAAGGGCGGAAACTACCTACAATGAGCAGTTCTTC.